These T cell receptor beta chains were read from a single sample in a study of control samples from healthy donors and cancer patients. Here immunoSEQ multiplex PCR was the method, and the copy in TCRdb shows in-frame clones only, minus some. The table has fewer than 200,000 clones, 80% to 95% seen once. Specimen: blood. The receptors were gathered from a young man in good health. The CDR3 runs from the conserved cysteine through the conserved F or W. D genes are given only for firm matches. The listing skips clone size in some rows; elsewhere it reads once, few, many or a size class.

- - TRBJ2-5 TRBV19 TGTGCCAGTGGACGTTCAGAGACCCAGTACTTC CASGRSETQYF
TRBD2 - TRBJ2-3 TRBV30 TGTGCCTGGAGCGCCGGGACTAGCGGGGGGGATACGCAGTATTTT CAWSAGTSGGDTQYF
- - TRBJ1-2 TRBV29-1 TGCAGCGTTCTCATCTCAGGGGAACGGGGCTACACCTTC CSVLISGERGYTF
TRBD2 - TRBJ2-1 TRBV4-1 TGCGCCAGCCGCGACGGGGGACTCGCGGGGGGGTATCCCTACAATGAGCAGTTCTTC CASRDGGLAGGYPYNEQFF
- once TRBJ2-7 TRBV5-1 TGCGCCAGCAGCTTGGGCCCCGATTGGGGCTCCTACGAGCAGTACTTC CASSLGPDWGSYEQYF
TRBD1 - TRBJ2-2 TRBV5-1 TGCGCCAGCAGCTCACCGGGACAGGGGTTCCCCGGGGAGCTGTTTTTT CASSSPGQGFPGELFF
TRBD1 - TRBJ2-1 TRBV2 TGTGCCAGCAGTGAAGCTGTGGCAGGGGGCTCGAATGAGCAGTTCTTC CASSEAVAGGSNEQFF
TRBD1 - TRBJ2-7 TRBV29-1 TGCAGCGTTCGGAGACAGGGCTACGAGCAGTACTTC CSVRRQGYEQYF
TRBD1 few TRBJ2-1 TRBV18 TGTGCCAGCTCACCTCCCGACAGGGCCCCGTTCTTC CASSPPDRAPFF
- - TRBJ1-1 TRBV19 TGTGCCAGTAGTAGTTCCGTGGTCGCTGAAGCTTTCTTT CASSSSVVAEAFF
TRBD1 - TRBJ2-1 TRBV7-9 TGTGCCAGCAGCACGCGTTCGGGACAGGGACAAATCTCCTACAATGAGCAGTTCTTC CASSTRSGQGQISYNEQFF
TRBD1 once TRBJ2-7 TRBV2 TGTGCCAGCAGCGTACCGGCTCCCGGGACAGAGCACTACGAGCAGTACTTC CASSVPAPGTEHYEQYF
- - TRBJ1-4 TRBV5-1 TGCGCCAGCAGCTTGATGGGGGGCACTAATGAAAAACTGTTTTTT CASSLMGGTNEKLFF
- - TRBJ2-7 TRBV2 TGTGCCAGCATTATTAGGCAGGGAGTGGTCGAGCAGTACTTC CASIIRQGVVEQYF
- - TRBJ2-3 TRBV18 TGTGCCAGCTCACCGGGGGGCGCTAGCACAGATACGCAGTATTTT CASSPGGASTDTQYF
- - TRBJ2-2 TRBV9 TGTGCCAGCAGCGTAGAAGGCACCACCGGGGAGCTGTTTTTT CASSVEGTTGELFF
TRBD1 - TRBJ1-1 TRBV3-1/TRBV3-2 TGTGCCAGCAGCTACACAGGGGGTGGCACTGAAGCTTTCTTT CASSYTGGGTEAFF
- - TRBJ1-6 TRBV5-6 TGTGCCAGCAGCCGGAGGCTCTTCTTGGGCTCACCCCTCCACTTT CASSRRLFLGSPLHF
- - TRBJ1-4 TRBV13 TGTGCCACCGGGAGGGTCACTAATGAAAAACTGTTTTTT CATGRVTNEKLFF
- - TRBJ2-7 TRBV18 TGTGCCAGCTCACTAGATTACGAGCAGTACTTC CASSLDYEQYF
- - TRBJ1-1 TRBV29-1 TGCAGCGTTGAGAGGGGGGCGAAGGGGAGGACTGAAGCTTTCTTT CSVERGAKGRTEAFF